Detailed here is one TCR beta chain. What it binds is not known. The source of the sample is a study of graft-versus-host responses after intestinal transplantation. Overall study: Every recipient underwent anti-thymocyte globulin induction, then tacrolimus and steroids for roughly 3 years.

Findings of the study overall: Association was observed between peak circulating GvH clone levels and early post-transplant HvG declines. There were GvH clones found in recipient marrow, and some of them appeared first in ileum or blood.

Method: immunoSEQ multiplex PCR; TCRdb's copy keeps in-frame clones and lacks some. Among 80,000 to 100,000 clones listed, about 93% were seen once. The J segment lost 1 base and the V segment lost 4 bases, leaving 3 bases of the junction unmatched. The V gene's germline CDR1 is SGHRS and CDR2 YFSETQ. The CDR3 extends over 14 amino acids. Sample: unstimulated CD4+ T cells sorted from spleen or lymph node cells, taken before intestinal transplant. The clonotype originates from a human donor who received an intestinal transplant. This chain uses TRBV5-1 with TRBJ2-3; 7 positions agree with TRBD1. CDR3 nucleotide sequence: TGCGCCAGCAGCCTAGGGACAGGCACAGATACGCAGTATTTT. Protein product: CASSLGTGTDTQYF.